This T cell receptor beta chain was recovered during a study of Ad26.COV2.S vaccination and SARS-CoV-2 variants. The wider study: Within the COV1001 Ad26.COV2.S trial arm, the donor was enrolled. Administration of Ad26.COV2.S was intramuscular, either once or twice 56 days apart.

This clone was seen once. Its specificity is not known. Study-level results: The TCR breadth and depth analyses may have understated or missed part of the total T cell responses.

The repertoire was sequenced with immunoSEQ multiplex PCR; TCRdb's copy has only in-frame clones and lacks some. The table shows roughly 420,000 clones, with approximately 89% occurring only once. The CDR3 runs to 15 residues. The V gene's germline CDR1 is LGHDT and CDR2 YNNKEL (reference sequence). V was clipped by 1 base and J by 8 bases, with 12 bases between them. Treatment specified: around 19 received Ad26.COV2.S at low or high dose, single or two shots; roughly five received placebo; per-sample allocation not given. Material that was analyzed had been drawn on day 63 after the first vaccine or placebo injection.

Sequenced here: peripheral blood, sampled in a trial of Ad26.COV2.S vaccine versus placebo. The gene calls are TRBV3-1 (or the pseudogene TRBV3-2) and TRBJ1-6, with D possibly TRBD1 on 5 matching bases. The receptor was derived from a person between 18 and 59 years old who received the Ad26.COV2.S COVID-19 vaccine or a placebo. The CDR3 reads CASSQGGAGYSPLHF. For the CDR3, the DNA is TGTGCCAGCAGCCAAGGTGGGGCAGGATATTCACCCCTCCACTTT.